One and the same sample provided the 10 T cell receptor beta chains below, sequenced in a study of cytomegalovirus exposure and HLA in healthy donors. Using immunoSEQ multiplex PCR, the repertoire was profiled, and TCRdb retains in-frame clones only, with some absent. The top ten clones hold 4% of a sample with 99,000 or so clones, about 88% of them seen once. Sequenced input: PBMCs. The receptors were gathered from a woman in her late teens or twenties in good health and CMV-seropositive.

This chain joins TRBV4-1 and TRBJ2-7, with D unresolved. The CDR3 extends over 14 amino acids. Trimming took 0 bases from V and 3 from J, leaving 9 bases between them. Per the germline V gene, CDR1 is MGHRA and CDR2 is YSYEKL. CDR3 nucleotides: TGCGCCAGCAGCCAAGATCTGGCAGTCTACGAGCAGTACTTC. Encoded protein: CASSQDLAVYEQYF.

The chain combines TRBV7-6 with TRBJ2-1; D unresolved. V was clipped by 1 base and J by 0 bases, with 13 bases between them. CDR3 length: 17 amino acids. In germline, CDR1 is SGHVS, CDR2 FNYEAQ. Written as DNA, the CDR3 is TGTGCCAGCAGCTTAGAGTCAGCCGCTAGCTCCTACAATGAGCAGTTCTTC. Protein product: CASSLESAASSYNEQFF.

V gene TRBV6-1 combines with J gene TRBJ1-5, with D hard to call. The germline gives CDR1 MNHNS, CDR2 SASEGT. V was shortened by 5 bases and J by 7 bases, with 3 bases between the two germline ends. The CDR3 runs to 10 residues. The CDR3 region is CASSSQPQHF. The DNA for the CDR3 is TGTGCCAGCAGTAGCCAGCCCCAGCATTTT.

V and J are TRBV12-5 and TRBJ2-3; D is possibly TRBD2 (5 bases). Germline CDR1 LGHNT, CDR2 FRNRAP. Trimming took off 4 bases at V and 2 bases at J, with 13 bases between the two ends. This CDR3 has 15 amino acids. In nucleotides, the CDR3 is TGTGCTAGTGGTTCGTCGGGGTCCTTCACAGATACGCAGTATTTT. This sequence encodes CASGSSGSFTDTQYF.

The chain links TRBV7-3 to TRBJ1-1; the D gene is possibly TRBD1 (5 bases). In germline, CDR1 is SGHTA, CDR2 FQGTGA. The CDR3 spans 13 residues. Between the trimmed V and J ends, which lost 10 bases and 0 bases, there was a span of 12 bases. As DNA, the CDR3 is TGTGCCACCTCCGAAGGGGTGAACACTGAAGCTTTCTTT. Translating it yields CATSEGVNTEAFF.

This chain connects TRBV7-8 to TRBJ2-3, with a possible D match to TRBD2 (6 bases). Trimming stripped 3 bases from V and 2 bases from J, with 9 bases between. The CDR3 totals 14 residues. CDR1 is SGHVS, CDR2 FQNEAQ, per germline. The CDR3 sequence is CASSLEGDTDTQYF. The CDR3 region has the DNA TGTGCCAGCAGCTTGGAGGGAGACACAGATACGCAGTATTTT. Together with reference TRBV7-8 and TRBJ2-3, the CDR3 gives the full variable domain: GAGVSQSPRYKVAKRGQDVALRCDPISGHVSLFWYQQALGQGPEFLTYFQNEAQLDKSGLPSDRFFAERPEGSVSTLKIQRTQQEDSAVYLCASSLEGDTDTQYFGPGTRLTVL.

The sample holds a few counts of this clone. The CDR3 bases are TGTGCCAGCAGCTTAGATAAGGGGTTCACTGAAGCTTTCTTT. Its translation is CASSLDKGFTEAFF. This sequence joins TRBV7-9 and TRBJ1-1, with D possibly matching TRBD1 (5 bases). V was pared by 1 base and J by 4 bases, with 10 bases between. This CDR3 is 14 amino acids long. Germline-derived CDR1 and CDR2 are SEHNR and FQNEAQ (reference sequence).

The rearrangement joins TRBV13 to TRBJ2-3; TRBD2 is a possible D gene (7 bases). V was shortened by 6 bases and J by 1 base, with 14 bases between the two germline ends. The CDR3 has 15 amino acids. Germline assignment: CDR1 PRHDT and CDR2 FYEKMQ (reference sequence). CDR3 loop: CASSWGGPGTDTQYF. The CDR3 nucleotides are TGTGCCAGCAGTTGGGGGGGGCCTGGCACAGATACGCAGTATTTT.

CDR3: CACGTSGNRGSSYNEQFF. CDR3 nucleotides: TGTGCCTGTGGGACTAGCGGGAACAGGGGGAGCTCCTACAATGAGCAGTTCTTC. J is TRBJ2-1 and V is TRBV30; 13 nucleotides agree with TRBD2. V was pared by 6 bases and J by 0 bases, with 11 bases of the junction left unmatched. The CDR3 spans 18 residues. CDR1 and CDR2 (germline): GTSNPN, SVGIG (reference sequence). The entire variable domain, with the rest obtained from reference TRBV30 and TRBJ2-1, is as follows: SQTIHQWPATLVQPVGSPLSLECTVEGTSNPNLYWYRQAAGRGLQLLFYSVGIGQISSEVPQNLSASRPQDRQFILSSKKLLLSDSGFYLCACGTSGNRGSSYNEQFFGPGTRLTVL.

This chain links TRBV28 with TRBJ1-2; TRBD1 matches 7 bases. Trimming at V came to 2 bases and at J to 7 bases, leaving 13 bases not matched to a gene. Germline V gene sequence: CDR1 MDHEN, CDR2 SYDVKM. CDR3 length equals 16 residues. The CDR3 DNA sequence: TGTGCCAGCAGTTTAAGTATCGGACAGGCTGGAGGTGGCTACACCTTC. It encodes CASSLSIGQAGGGYTF.